The 25 T cell receptor beta chains listed next were all sequenced from one sample in a study of shared clonotypes between healthy human individuals. TCRdb's copy holds only in-frame clones and misses some; the assay was immunoSEQ multiplex PCR. The table includes about 2.4 million clones, approximately 93% detected once. The source material was naive CD4+ T cells from PBMCs. Subset noted: CD45RA+ positively selected. The source is a man younger than 35 in good health. Some clones in this sample may be carry-over from other donors' samples.

In DNA form, the CDR3 reads TGCGCCAGCAGCCAACCGGACAGGGGGTTATTCGACGAGCAGTACTTC. Amino acids: CASSQPDRGLFDEQYF. This rearrangement joins TRBV4-3 to TRBJ2-7, with 10 bases that match TRBD1. Germline V gene data show CDR1 as LGHNA and CDR2 as YSLEER. This CDR3 is 16 amino acids long. V was pared by 2 bases and J by 5 bases, with 9 bases of the junction left unmatched.

The chain combines TRBV2 with TRBJ2-5; D gene unclear. V shed 6 bases and J shed 3 bases, with 5 bases lying between them. This CDR3 is 11 amino acids long. Germline V gives CDR1 SNHLY, CDR2 FYNNEI. CDR3 coding DNA: TGTGCCAGCAGCAAGGAAGAGACCCAGTACTTC. This encodes CASSKEETQYF.

This rearrangement joins TRBV7-6 to TRBJ2-7; 11 bases are a match to TRBD2. Germline lookup yields CDR1 SGHVS and CDR2 FNYEAQ. V lost 2 bases and J lost 2; bases outside the gene matches: 11. The CDR3 loop spans 18 amino acids. The CDR3 here is CASSLRGLAGGRTYEQYF. CDR3 bases: TGTGCCAGCAGCTTACGTGGGCTAGCGGGAGGAAGAACCTACGAGCAGTACTTC.

Worth noting for this clone: Distinct nucleotide sequences in the sample also encode this CDR3. The V gene is TRBV18, the J gene TRBJ1-5; TRBD1 matches at 11 bases. Trimming at V came to 3 bases and at J to 6 bases, leaving 4 bases not matched to a gene. The CDR3 contains 15 residues. CDR1 KGHSH and CDR2 LQKENI come from the germline V gene. This CDR3 is CASSPPGTGGQPQHF. CDR3 nucleotides: TGTGCCAGCTCACCGCCCGGGACAGGGGGTCAGCCCCAGCATTTT.

The chain recombines TRBV10-3 with TRBJ2-1; a possible D gene is TRBD1 (5 bases). The CDR3 extends over 12 amino acids. Trimming took 4 bases from V and 13 from J, leaving 14 bases between them. Per germline, CDR1 ENHRY and CDR2 SYGVKD. The CDR3 DNA sequence: TGTGCCATCAGTGTTAAAGGGGATGTACAGTTCTTC. This sequence encodes CAISVKGDVQFF.

The genes are TRBV5-1 and TRBJ1-1; 12 nucleotides line up with TRBD1. Trimming cost V 0 bases and J 5 bases; bases outside gene matches: 5. Germline V gene data show CDR1 as SGHRS and CDR2 as YFSETQ. The CDR3 contains 16 residues. The CDR3 is CASSLVGTGGLTEAFF. CDR3 nucleotides: TGCGCCAGCAGCTTGGTCGGGACAGGGGGCCTGACTGAAGCTTTCTTT.

The CDR3 nucleotides read TGTGCCAGTAGAGGACCCACTAGAAGCTCCTACGAGCAGTACTTC. Its protein is CASRGPTRSSYEQYF. V and J are TRBV19 and TRBJ2-7, with a possible D match to TRBD2 (5 bases). Germline values: CDR1 LNHDA, CDR2 SQIVND (reference sequence). This CDR3 comprises 15 residues. V was pared by 6 bases and J by 0 bases, with 15 bases between.

In regard to this clone: Other DNA sequences within the sample encode an identical CDR3. The chain has TRBV5-1 and TRBJ2-5; no reliable D call. The CDR3 covers 12 residues. Germline V lookup: CDR1 SGHRS, CDR2 YFSETQ. V shed 4 bases and J shed 2 bases, with 6 bases lying between them. The CDR3, as DNA: TGCGCCAGCAGCGCTCGACAAGAGACCCAGTACTTC. It translates to CASSARQETQYF.

Note on this clone: In the same sample, other DNA sequences code for this CDR3. The CDR3 coding sequence is TGTGCCAGCTCACCAGAGGGCAGCTCTGGAAACACCATATATTTT. Translated, it gives CASSPEGSSGNTIYF. The rearrangement uses TRBV18 and TRBJ1-3; D is ambiguous. The germline V gene has CDR1 KGHSH and CDR2 LQKENI. The V and J ends lost 2 bases and 0 bases respectively, with 8 bases between them. CDR3 size: 15 residues. Full variable domain (remainder filled in from reference TRBV18 and TRBJ1-3): NAGVMQNPRHLVRRRGQEARLRCSPMKGHSHVYWYRQLPEEGLKFMVYLQKENIIDESGMPKERFSAEFPKEGPSILRIQQVVRGDSAAYFCASSPEGSSGNTIYFGEGSWLTVV.

The chain has TRBV10-1 and TRBJ2-1; 8 bases are a match to TRBD2. This CDR3 comprises 15 residues. Germline loops: CDR1 WNHNN, CDR2 SYGVQD (reference sequence). The ends lost 6 bases at V and 7 bases at J; junction bases unmatched: 11. The CDR3: CASSSGSLGLNEQFF. DNA for the CDR3: TGCGCCAGCAGCAGCGGGAGTCTCGGGCTGAATGAGCAGTTCTTC.

Worth noting for this clone: The identical CDR3 is also encoded by other nucleotide sequences in the sample. The rearrangement joins TRBV29-1 to TRBJ2-7; the match to TRBD1 covers 9 bases. Germline V gene lookup returns CDR1 SQVTM and CDR2 ANQGSEA. V gave up 4 bases and J gave up 3 bases; unmatched junction bases: 4. This CDR3 is built from 13 residues. This CDR3 is CSVGGQGSYEQYF. The CDR3 DNA follows: TGCAGCGTTGGCGGACAGGGGAGCTACGAGCAGTACTTC.

This chain joins TRBV6-1 and TRBJ1-2; D unclear. Trimming left V 1 base short and J 5 bases short, with 5 bases between. CDR1 and CDR2 from the germline V gene are MNHNS and SASEGT. This CDR3 contains 12 residues. The CDR3 bases are TGTGCCAGCAGTGAAGAGTATTATGGCTACACCTTC. Encoded protein: CASSEEYYGYTF.

Concerning this clone: At the DNA level, this CDR3 is encoded by other sequences in the same sample as well. V usage is TRBV5-1 and J usage is TRBJ2-2, with 8 positions matching TRBD1. Germline CDR1 reads SGHRS; CDR2 reads YFSETQ. The CDR3 loop spans 15 amino acids. V lost 4 bases to trimming and J lost 4 bases; unmatched junction nucleotides: 6. The CDR3 sequence is CASSPGQGVTGELFF. The DNA of the CDR3 is TGCGCCAGCAGCCCAGGACAGGGTGTCACCGGGGAGCTGTTTTTT. Complete variable domain (other parts from reference TRBV5-1 and TRBJ2-2): KAGVTQTPRYLIKTRGQQVTLSCSPISGHRSVSWYQQTPGQGLQFLFEYFSETQRNKGNFPGRFSGRQFSNSRSEMNVSTLELGDSALYLCASSPGQGVTGELFFGEGSRLTVL.

The V and J genes are TRBV14 and TRBJ1-1, with a weak D call TRBD1 (5 bases). Germline CDR1 and CDR2: SGHDN and FVKESK. This CDR3 has 13 amino acids. V gave up 4 bases and J gave up 6 bases, with 12 bases separating them. The CDR3 protein is CASSLGRGAEAFF. CDR3 nucleotides: TGTGCCAGCAGCCTAGGGCGGGGGGCTGAAGCTTTCTTT.

This chain joins TRBV7-9 and TRBJ2-2; possible D gene TRBD2, 6 bases. The CDR3 is 16 residues long. Germline V lookup: CDR1 SEHNR, CDR2 FQNEAQ (reference sequence). The V end was cut by 1 base, the J end by 5 bases, with 14 bases between. DNA of the CDR3: TGTGCCAGCAGCTTAGTGGGAGCCGGGAGAACCGGGGAGCTGTTTTTT. Amino acids: CASSLVGAGRTGELFF.

The V and J genes are TRBV7-2 and TRBJ1-1; unclear D gene. The germline V gene has CDR1 SGHTA and CDR2 FQGNSA. CDR3 length equals 13 residues. The V gene lost 2 bases and the J gene lost 4 bases, with 8 bases spanning the gap. CDR3 amino acids: CASSLWTTTEAFF. CDR3 nucleotides: TGTGCCAGCAGCTTATGGACCACCACTGAAGCTTTCTTT.

The sample holds one count of this clone. J is TRBJ2-5 and V is TRBV14, with D possibly called TRBD1 or TRBD2 (5 bases each). The CDR3 is 13 residues long. CDR1 and CDR2 from the germline V gene are SGHDN and FVKESK. V lost 4 bases, J lost 4 bases, and 10 bases lay in between. CDR3 in amino acids: CASSPGPLETQYF. CDR3 nucleotide sequence: TGTGCCAGCAGCCCGGGGCCTCTAGAGACCCAGTACTTC.

The chain links TRBV11-2 to TRBJ2-1, with TRBD2 identical over 8 bases. The CDR3 length is 16 residues. J gave up 4 bases and V 5 bases, and 10 bases lay outside the gene matches. From germline, CDR1 is SGHAT and CDR2 FQNNGV. In nucleotides, the CDR3 is TGTGCCAGCAGCCTCTTGGGGCGGGAGGCGTACAATGAGCAGTTCTTC. This gives the protein CASSLLGREAYNEQFF.

The chain combines TRBV11-2 with TRBJ1-1; TRBD1 might be the D (6 bases). The CDR3 has 14 amino acids. The germline V and J ends were trimmed by 6 bases and 4 bases, with 15 bases remaining between them. CDR1 and CDR2 (germline): SGHAT, FQNNGV. CDR3 loop: CASRNRATATEAFF. CDR3 bases: TGTGCCAGCAGGAACAGGGCGACGGCCACTGAAGCTTTCTTT.

The chain is built from TRBV30 and TRBJ2-6, with D unclear. V was trimmed by 6 bases and J by 3 bases, leaving 9 bases between them. The CDR3 has 13 residues. CDR1 GTSNPN and CDR2 SVGIG come from the germline V gene (reference sequence). CDR3 in amino acids: CACPLGGANVLTF. The CDR3 nucleotides are TGTGCCTGCCCTTTAGGTGGGGCCAACGTCCTGACTTTC.

The chain combines TRBV25-1 with TRBJ2-1; a weak D match, TRBD2 (5 bases). V lost 1 base and J 1 base, leaving 8 bases between the germline ends. This CDR3 is built from 15 residues. Germline assignment: CDR1 MGHDK and CDR2 SYGVNS. The CDR3 DNA sequence: TGTGCCAGCAGTGAATCCGGAGGATCCTACAATGAGCAGTTCTTC. Its translation is CASSESGGSYNEQFF. Full variable domain (rest looked up from reference TRBV25-1 and TRBJ2-1): EADIYQTPRYLVIGTGKKITLECSQTMGHDKMYWYQQDPGMELHLIHYSYGVNSTEKGDLSSESTVSRIRTEHFPLTLESARPSHTSQYLCASSESGGSYNEQFFGPGTRLTVL.

V is TRBV6-4 and J is TRBJ2-1; the match to TRBD2 covers 14 bases. Germline assignment: CDR1 MRHNA and CDR2 SNTAGT. After removal of 5 bases from V and 10 bases from J, the junction contained 16 bases not matched to a gene. This CDR3 has 18 amino acids. The CDR3 DNA is TGTGCCAGCAGTCCCTACCCTTGGACTAGCGGGAGGACAAGCGAGCAGTTCTTC. It yields the protein CASSPYPWTSGRTSEQFF.

J is TRBJ1-3 and V is TRBV5-8, with a possible D match to TRBD1 (6 bases). Trimming removed 0 bases from V and 0 bases from J, with 7 bases in between. The CDR3 contains 15 residues. Germline V gives CDR1 SGHTS, CDR2 YDEGEE. The CDR3 nucleotides are TGTGCCAGCAGCTTGGAGGGGGTCTCTGGAAACACCATATATTTT. Encoded protein: CASSLEGVSGNTIYF.

This chain joins TRBV2 and TRBJ1-5; 8 nucleotides align to TRBD1. The J segment lost 0 bases and the V segment lost 5 bases, leaving 9 bases of the junction unmatched. The CDR3 runs to 17 residues. Germline V gene data show CDR1 as SNHLY and CDR2 as FYNNEI. CDR3 sequence reads: CASSLGQGRYSNQPQHF. The CDR3 coding sequence is TGTGCCAGCAGTCTCGGACAGGGCCGATATAGCAATCAGCCCCAGCATTTT.

CDR3 sequence reads: CASSGRLWGEKLFF. The CDR3 DNA is TGTGCCAGCAGTGGCCGGCTGTGGGGTGAAAAACTGTTTTTT. The rearrangement links TRBV6-1 to TRBJ1-4; D is undetermined. CDR1 and CDR2 from the germline V gene are MNHNS and SASEGT. With 4 bases removed from V and 7 bases from J, the gap between germline ends came to 13 bases. The CDR3 length is 14 residues.